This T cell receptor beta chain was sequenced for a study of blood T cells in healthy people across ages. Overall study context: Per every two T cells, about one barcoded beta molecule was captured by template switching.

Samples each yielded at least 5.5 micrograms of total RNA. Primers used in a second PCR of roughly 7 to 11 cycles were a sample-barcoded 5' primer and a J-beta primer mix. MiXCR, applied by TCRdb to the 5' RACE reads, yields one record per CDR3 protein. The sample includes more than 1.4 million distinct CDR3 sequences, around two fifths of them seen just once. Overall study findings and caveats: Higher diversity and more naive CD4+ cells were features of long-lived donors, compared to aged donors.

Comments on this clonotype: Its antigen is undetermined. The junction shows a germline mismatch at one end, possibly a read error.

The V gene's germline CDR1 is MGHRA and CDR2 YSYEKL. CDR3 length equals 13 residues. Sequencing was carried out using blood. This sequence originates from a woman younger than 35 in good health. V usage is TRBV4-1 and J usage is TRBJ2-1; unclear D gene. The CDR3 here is CTSSPAHYNEQFF. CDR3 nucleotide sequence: TGCACCAGCAGCCCTGCCCACTACAATGAGCAGTTCTTC.